The next 20 T cell receptor beta chains were all read from a single sample in a study of control samples from healthy donors and cancer patients. The data were produced by immunoSEQ multiplex PCR, yet TCRdb's version contains in-frame clones alone and is incomplete. The sample includes hundreds of thousands of clones, over 75% of them seen just once. Sequencing was done on a sample of PBMCs. These receptors all come from a man between 35 and 55 years old with head and neck cancer.

This chain links TRBV7-2 with TRBJ1-1, with no clear D. Germline lookup yields CDR1 SGHTA and CDR2 FQGNSA. CDR3 size: 14 residues. The V gene lost 2 bases and the J gene lost 6 bases, with 13 bases spanning the gap. In nucleotides, the CDR3 is TGTGCCAGCAGCTTAAATCGAGGCGGTTCTGAAGCTTTCTTT. Translated, it gives CASSLNRGGSEAFF.

The chain is built from TRBV11-2 and TRBJ2-5, with unresolved D. V was shortened by 5 bases and J by 2 bases, with 9 bases between the two germline ends. The V gene's germline CDR1 is SGHAT and CDR2 FQNNGV. The CDR3 has 13 amino acids. The CDR3 DNA reads TGTGCCAGCAGCATCAGCCTGCAAGAGACCCAGTACTTC. This gives the protein CASSISLQETQYF. Using reference TRBV11-2 and TRBJ2-5 for the parts outside the CDR3, the full variable domain is EAGVAQSPRYKIIEKRQSVAFWCNPISGHATLYWYQQILGQGPKLLIQFQNNGVVDDSQLPKDRFSAERLKGVDSTLKIQPAKLEDSAVYLCASSISLQETQYFGPGTRLLVL.

V and J are TRBV28 and TRBJ2-5, with 7 bases that match TRBD2. J was trimmed by 7 bases and V by 7 bases; bases with no gene match: 24. Germline CDR1 MDHEN, CDR2 SYDVKM. CDR3 length: 18 residues. The CDR3 sequence: CASTPPSSLTSRLGTQYF. The CDR3 DNA sequence: TGTGCCAGCACGCCCCCATCCTCCTTGACTAGCCGTTTAGGGACCCAGTACTTC.

The chain combines TRBV5-1 with TRBJ1-2; TRBD1 agrees at 8 bases. The CDR3 runs 15 residues. The V gene's germline CDR1 is SGHRS and CDR2 YFSETQ. V dropped 4 bases and J dropped 0; count of bases not matched to a gene: 5. CDR3 coding DNA: TGCGCCAGCAGCCGGGGACAGGTCCCTAACTATGGCTACACCTTC. This gives the protein CASSRGQVPNYGYTF.

V gene TRBV6-2 or TRBV6-3 combines with J gene TRBJ2-1; 7 bases agree with TRBD1. The CDR3 consists of 16 residues. With 4 bases clipped from V and 0 bases from J, the junction kept 6 bases outside the gene matches. Germline V CDR1 and CDR2: MNHEY, SVGEGT. CDR3 sequence reads: CASSSDRLSSYNEQFF. The CDR3, as DNA: TGTGCCAGCAGTTCGGACAGGCTTAGCTCCTACAATGAGCAGTTCTTC.

The chain has TRBV3-1 (or the pseudogene TRBV3-2) and TRBJ2-1; TRBD1 aligns across 7 bases. The CDR3 is 13 amino acids. The germline gives CDR1 LGHDT, CDR2 YNNKEL (reference sequence). Trimming at V came to 1 base and at J to 11 bases, leaving 5 bases not matched to a gene. Here the CDR3 reads CASSQGQGTQQFF. The CDR3 nucleotides are TGTGCCAGCAGCCAAGGACAGGGCACCCAGCAGTTCTTC.

This sequence joins TRBV29-1 and TRBJ1-5, with TRBD1 as a possible D gene (6 bases). Deletions cut 8 bases from V and 4 bases from J, with 12 bases between. The CDR3 sequence is 12 residues long. CDR1 is SQVTM and CDR2 is ANQGSEA in the germline V gene. The CDR3 bases are TGCAGCTCAGGGGACGGAAATCAGCCCCAGCATTTT. It codes for CSSGDGNQPQHF.

V is TRBV4-2 and J is TRBJ1-5; D call uncertain. The V gene's germline CDR1 is LGHNA and CDR2 YNFKEQ. The CDR3 loop spans 16 amino acids. With 0 bases removed from V and 0 bases from J, the gap between germline ends came to 9 bases. The CDR3 here is CASSQEYGDSNQPQHF. CDR3 in DNA: TGTGCCAGCAGCCAAGAATACGGGGATAGCAATCAGCCCCAGCATTTT.

This clone was observed a single time. The chain employs TRBV4-1 and TRBJ1-2; D is unresolved. Germline V gene data show CDR1 as MGHRA and CDR2 as YSYEKL. This CDR3 comprises 17 residues. Between the trimmed V and J ends, which lost 0 bases and 4 bases, there was a span of 18 bases. The CDR3 loop reads CASSQDNTVRIIYGYTF. The CDR3 nucleotides are TGCGCCAGCAGCCAAGATAATACAGTCCGAATAATCTATGGCTACACCTTC.

The V and J genes are TRBV9 and TRBJ2-2, with TRBD1 as a possible D gene (5 bases). Trimming removed 5 bases from V and 3 bases from J, with 11 bases in between. CDR3 length: 14 amino acids. Germline-derived CDR1 and CDR2 are SGDLS and YYNGEE. The CDR3 is CASRAGADTGELFF. In DNA, the CDR3 is TGTGCCAGCAGGGCTGGGGCCGACACCGGGGAGCTGTTTTTT.

The chain links TRBV4-3 to TRBJ1-3; weak D call: TRBD1 (6 bases). The V gene lost 0 bases and the J gene lost 1 base, with 16 bases spanning the gap. The germline V gene has CDR1 LGHNA and CDR2 YSLEER. This CDR3 spans 18 amino acids. The DNA of the CDR3 is TGCGCCAGCAGCCAAGAAGAGAACAGGGCCTATTCTGGAAACACCATATATTTT. It translates to CASSQEENRAYSGNTIYF.

The chain carries TRBV5-5 and TRBJ1-5; tentative D call: TRBD1 (6 bases). V dropped 4 bases and J dropped 0 bases, with 17 bases sitting between them. The CDR3 totals 17 residues. In germline, CDR1 is SGHKS, CDR2 YYEKEE (reference sequence). For the CDR3, the DNA is TGTGCCAGCAGCCCGGGACACTTTAGGAATAGCAATCAGCCCCAGCATTTT. Its protein is CASSPGHFRNSNQPQHF.

V is TRBV10-3 and J is TRBJ2-3; TRBD2 agrees at 10 bases. J gave up 4 bases and V 5 bases, and 6 bases lay outside the gene matches. There are 15 residues in the CDR3. Germline CDR1 is ENHRY and CDR2 is SYGVKD. The CDR3, as DNA: TGTGCCATCAGTCTAGCGGGGGCGGAGGCAGATACGCAGTATTTT. Its translation: CAISLAGAEADTQYF.

This clone is a singleton in its sample. This chain links TRBV11-2 with TRBJ1-1; D gene uncertain. The V end lost 4 bases, the J end lost 11 bases, and 14 bases lay between the germline ends. CDR3 length: 12 amino acids. The germline gives CDR1 SGHAT, CDR2 FQNNGV. The CDR3, as DNA: TGTGCCAGCAGCTACCCGGCAAGTTCCGCTTTCTTT. Translation gives CASSYPASSAFF.

The V call is TRBV11-3, the J call TRBJ2-2; 7 positions agree with TRBD1. The germline CDR1 and CDR2 sequences are SGHNT and YENEEA. V was pared by 4 bases and J by 3 bases, with 8 bases of the junction left unmatched. The CDR3 has 16 residues. CDR3 sequence: CASSSTTGPYTGELFF. The CDR3 DNA is TGTGCCAGCAGCTCGACGACAGGGCCCTACACCGGGGAGCTGTTTTTT.

This chain joins TRBV5-1 and TRBJ2-5; TRBD1 might be the D (5 bases). The CDR3 length is 13 residues. From germline, CDR1 is SGHRS and CDR2 YFSETQ. The V gene lost 8 bases and the J gene lost 3 bases, with 14 bases spanning the gap. The CDR3 protein is CASSYRSEETQYF. The CDR3 bases are TGCGCCAGTTCCTACAGGTCTGAAGAGACCCAGTACTTC.

The V and J genes are TRBV7-9 and TRBJ1-3; no clear D gene. V was cut by 1 base and J by 0 bases, with 4 bases left in between. Germline V gene sequence: CDR1 SEHNR, CDR2 FQNEAQ (reference sequence). This CDR3 spans 14 amino acids. CDR3 DNA: TGTGCCAGCAGCTTAGTGGTCTCTGGAAACACCATATATTTT. Protein: CASSLVVSGNTIYF.

This chain joins TRBV7-8 and TRBJ1-5; no definite D call. Germline CDR1 SGHVS, CDR2 FQNEAQ. This CDR3 comprises 16 residues. V dropped 1 base and J dropped 6 bases, with 16 bases sitting between them. Written as DNA, the CDR3 is TGTGCCAGCAGCTTAGTCCTCGCTGGGTCAGCTCAGCCCCAGCATTTT. Translating gives CASSLVLAGSAQPQHF. The variable domain in full, completed from reference TRBV7-8 and TRBJ1-5, reads GAGVSQSPRYKVAKRGQDVALRCDPISGHVSLFWYQQALGQGPEFLTYFQNEAQLDKSGLPSDRFFAERPEGSVSTLKIQRTQQEDSAVYLCASSLVLAGSAQPQHFGDGTRLSIL.

The V gene is TRBV10-1, the J gene TRBJ2-3; D unclear. The CDR3 is made up of 14 amino acids. Germline values: CDR1 WNHNN, CDR2 SYGVQD (reference sequence). Trimming stripped 6 bases from V and 6 bases from J, with 16 bases between. The CDR3 DNA sequence: TGCGCCAGCAGCCACCCCCCCGGCTTTGATACGCAGTATTTT. Its translation is CASSHPPGFDTQYF.

The chain uses TRBV5-6 and TRBJ2-6, with D perhaps TRBD1 (5 bases). Germline V lookup: CDR1 SGHDT, CDR2 YYEEEE. V was clipped by 6 bases and J by 0 bases, with 7 bases between them. This CDR3 has 14 amino acids. CDR3 coding DNA: TGTGCCAGCACCACAGGCTCTGGGGCCAACGTCCTGACTTTC. Translated: CASTTGSGANVLTF. Together with reference TRBV5-6 and TRBJ2-6, the CDR3 gives the full variable domain: DAGVTQSPTHLIKTRGQQVTLRCSPKSGHDTVSWYQQALGQGPQFIFQYYEEEERQRGNFPDRFSGHQFPNYSSELNVNALLLGDSALYLCASTTGSGANVLTFGAGSRLTVL.